One sample yielded the 25 T cell receptor beta chains listed below, sequenced in a study of shared clonotypes between healthy human individuals. The data were produced by immunoSEQ multiplex PCR, yet TCRdb's version contains in-frame clones alone and is incomplete. The sample lists hundreds of thousands of clones, 55% to 85% occurring once. Sequenced sample: memory CD4+ T cells sorted from blood. Subset here: CD45RA-negative fraction. These TCRs come from a woman between 25 and 40 years old in good health.

The V call is TRBV4-1, the J call TRBJ2-7; D tentatively reads TRBD1 or TRBD2 (5 bases each). Trimming removed 5 bases at V and 1 base at J, with 12 bases between. CDR1 and CDR2 from the germline V gene are MGHRA and YSYEKL. The CDR3 contains 14 residues. CDR3 bases: TGCGCCAGCAGCGAACTGTGGGGGTCCTACGAGCAGTACTTC. This translates into CASSELWGSYEQYF.

The V gene is TRBV30, the J gene TRBJ1-2, with D hard to call. Germline loops: CDR1 GTSNPN, CDR2 SVGIG (reference sequence). Trimming shortened V by 6 bases and J by 8 bases, and 10 bases separated the two germline ends. The CDR3 runs 10 residues. The CDR3 DNA follows: TGTGCCTGTTACAGAGACGGCTACACCTTC. This translates into CACYRDGYTF.

This clone was observed a single time. The V call is TRBV6-1, the J call TRBJ2-7, with D possibly being TRBD2 (6 bases). The V gene's germline CDR1 is MNHNS and CDR2 SASEGT. The V end was cut by 7 bases, the J end by 4 bases, with 17 bases between. The CDR3 loop spans 14 amino acids. The CDR3 DNA is TGTGCCAGCATGGATCCGGGGAGGCAGTACGAGCAGTACTTC. This codes for CASMDPGRQYEQYF.

The sample holds one count of this clone. The chain couples TRBV28 to TRBJ2-7; TRBD2 matches at 8 bases. This CDR3 region has 14 residues. Germline loops: CDR1 MDHEN, CDR2 SYDVKM. Losses at the gene ends were 1 base for V and 5 bases for J; bases not matched to a gene: 4. CDR3 DNA: TGTGCCAGCAGTTTATTAGCGGGAAGGAACGAGCAGTACTTC. Translated, it gives CASSLLAGRNEQYF. Combining the CDR3 with reference TRBV28 and TRBJ2-7 gives the whole variable domain DVKVTQSSRYLVKRTGEKVFLECVQDMDHENMFWYRQDPGLGLRLIYFSYDVKMKEKGDIPEGYSVSREKKERFSLILESASTNQTSMYLCASSLLAGRNEQYFGPGTRLTVT.

V and J are TRBV28 and TRBJ1-5, with TRBD1 matching over 8 bases. Germline lookup yields CDR1 MDHEN and CDR2 SYDVKM. The CDR3 spans 15 residues. Trimming at V came to 6 bases and at J to 2 bases, leaving 6 bases not matched to a gene. Here the CDR3 DNA reads TGTGCCAGCAGCTTACAGGGGGGGGGCAATCAGCCCCAGCATTTT. It encodes CASSLQGGGNQPQHF.

This CDR3 reads CASSLSTGELFF. CDR3 DNA sequence: TGTGCCAGCAGTTTAAGCACCGGGGAGCTGTTTTTT. The chain links TRBV6-6 to TRBJ2-2; D not certain. This CDR3 is built from 12 residues. Trimming took off 4 bases at V and 4 bases at J, with 4 bases between the two ends. Germline V gene sequence: CDR1 MNHNY, CDR2 SVGAGI (reference sequence).

This chain joins TRBV19 and TRBJ1-1, with TRBD1 as a possible D gene (6 bases). The CDR3 runs to 15 residues. Trimming cost V 9 bases and J 4 bases, with 21 bases left between them. Per the germline V gene, CDR1 is LNHDA and CDR2 is SQIVND (reference sequence). The CDR3 is CASSDRRTHGTEAFF. CDR3 DNA: TGTGCCAGCTCTGACAGGCGTACCCACGGCACTGAAGCTTTCTTT.

The chain uses TRBV5-6 and TRBJ2-1; 9 bases align to TRBD2. CDR3 size: 15 residues. V trimming: 0 bases; J trimming: 5 bases; junction bases outside the gene matches: 3. CDR1 SGHDT and CDR2 YYEEEE come from the germline V gene. The CDR3 bases are TGTGCCAGCAGCTTGGGACTAGCGGAGGACAATGAGCAGTTCTTC. Residues: CASSLGLAEDNEQFF.

The gene calls are TRBV5-1 and TRBJ1-1; D remains ambiguous. In germline, CDR1 is SGHRS, CDR2 YFSETQ. Trimming stripped 1 base from V and 5 bases from J, with 12 bases between. The CDR3 is 14 residues long. CDR3 nucleotides: TGCGCCAGCAGCTTGCAGGTAGAAGGAACTGAAGCTTTCTTT. It codes for CASSLQVEGTEAFF.

The genes are TRBV25-1 and TRBJ1-4, with 9 positions matching TRBD1. This CDR3 is 16 amino acids long. CDR1 MGHDK and CDR2 SYGVNS come from the germline V gene. With V trimmed by 4 bases and J by 5 bases, 8 bases remained unmatched. The CDR3 spells CASSASSGTGNEKLFF. The CDR3 bases are TGTGCCAGCAGTGCCAGCTCCGGGACAGGGAATGAAAAACTGTTTTTT.

This clone has just a few counts. The chain couples TRBV6-1 to TRBJ2-2, with D uncertain. The germline V and J ends were trimmed by 1 base and 5 bases, with 8 bases remaining between them. The CDR3 totals 14 residues. Germline-derived CDR1 and CDR2 are MNHNS and SASEGT. CDR3 sequence (DNA): TGTGCCAGCAGTGAAGTCGGCGATACCGGGGAGCTGTTTTTT. Translation gives CASSEVGDTGELFF.

The chain has TRBV7-9 and TRBJ2-1; 7 bases fit TRBD2. The CDR3 spans 18 residues. J lost 5 bases, V lost 2 bases, and 15 bases had no gene match. Germline CDR1 and CDR2: SEHNR and FQNEAQ (reference sequence). For the CDR3, the DNA is TGTGCCAGCAGCTTAAGGTATGGACTAGAAGCAGATAACAATGAGCAGTTCTTC. The encoded protein is CASSLRYGLEADNNEQFF.

V and J are TRBV6-5 and TRBJ2-1; 10 bases match TRBD1. Looked up from germline, CDR1 is MNHEY and CDR2 is SVGAGI. Losses at the gene ends were 4 bases for V and 9 bases for J; bases not matched to a gene: 9. The length of the CDR3 is 15 residues. The CDR3 region is CASSSRDRGRREQFF. In nucleotides, the CDR3 is TGTGCCAGCAGTTCCCGGGACAGGGGAAGGCGTGAGCAGTTCTTC.

The V gene is TRBV7-2, the J gene TRBJ2-1; no definite D call. The length of the CDR3 is 14 residues. Germline CDR1 is SGHTA and CDR2 is FQGNSA. V lost 3 bases, J lost 6 bases, and 12 bases lay in between. Here the CDR3 reads CASSFLSSGNEQFF. The CDR3, as DNA: TGTGCCAGCAGCTTCTTGTCGTCGGGCAATGAGCAGTTCTTC.

The chain has TRBV11-3 and TRBJ2-5; 7 positions match TRBD1. The V segment lost 2 bases and the J segment 5 bases; nucleotides outside the gene matches: 8. The germline V gene encodes CDR1 SGHNT and CDR2 YENEEA. CDR3 size: 15 residues. The CDR3 nucleotides are TGTGCCAGCAGCTTAAATGGACAGGATTGGGAGACCCAGTACTTC. Its protein product is CASSLNGQDWETQYF.

The V gene is TRBV19, the J gene TRBJ2-1; 8 positions agree with TRBD1. The CDR3 contains 17 residues. J was trimmed by 4 bases and V by 4 bases; bases with no gene match: 12. The germline gives CDR1 LNHDA, CDR2 SQIVND (reference sequence). CDR3 loop: CASSTTRRTGQYNEQFF. The DNA for the CDR3 is TGTGCCAGTAGTACGACTAGAAGGACAGGGCAATACAATGAGCAGTTCTTC.

The V and J genes are TRBV25-1 and TRBJ2-7; tentative D call: TRBD1 (6 bases). The germline CDR1 and CDR2 sequences are MGHDK and SYGVNS. V gave up 5 bases and J gave up 0 bases, with 11 bases separating them. The CDR3 is 14 residues long. DNA for the CDR3: TGTGCCAGCAGTTGGGGGACACCCTCCTACGAGCAGTACTTC. It translates to CASSWGTPSYEQYF.

The CDR3 region is CASSEGFGQPQHF. CDR3 nucleotides: TGCGCCAGCAGTGAGGGTTTCGGTCAGCCCCAGCATTTT. The V and J genes are TRBV10-1 and TRBJ1-5; D is undetermined. This CDR3 spans 13 amino acids. Trimming stripped 2 bases from V and 6 bases from J, with 8 bases between. CDR1 is WNHNN, CDR2 SYGVQD, per germline (reference sequence).

The chain has TRBV10-2 and TRBJ2-1; possibly TRBD1 for D (6 bases). Looked up from germline, CDR1 is WSHSY and CDR2 is SAAADI. V lost 2 bases to trimming and J lost 8 bases, with 13 bases between them. This CDR3 spans 14 amino acids. CDR3 region: CASSETKQGDEQFF. CDR3 nucleotides: TGCGCCAGCAGTGAGACGAAACAGGGTGATGAGCAGTTCTTC.

This clone was seen repeatedly, ten times or more. The sample carries other DNA sequences with the same CDR3. The chain combines TRBV20-1 with TRBJ2-1; D call uncertain. The CDR3 consists of 11 residues. Per germline, CDR1 DFQATT and CDR2 SNEGSKA (reference sequence). Between the trimmed V and J ends, which lost 3 bases and 5 bases, there was a span of 5 bases. CDR3 protein: CSASGNNEQFF. The CDR3 DNA follows: TGCAGTGCTAGCGGAAACAATGAGCAGTTCTTC.

This clone was observed a few times. The J gene is TRBJ1-5, the V gene TRBV6-5, with D unresolved. Germline loops: CDR1 MNHEY, CDR2 SVGAGI. V was shortened by 0 bases and J by 6 bases, with 6 bases between the two germline ends. There are 13 residues in the CDR3. CDR3 residues: CASSYSKSQPQHF. The CDR3 DNA is TGTGCCAGCAGTTACTCGAAATCTCAGCCCCAGCATTTT.

The chain couples TRBV18 to TRBJ2-1; TRBD2 might be the D (5 bases). Per germline, CDR1 KGHSH and CDR2 LQKENI. This CDR3 region has 14 residues. V was clipped by 0 bases and J by 8 bases, with 11 bases between them. The CDR3 DNA reads as TGTGCCAGCTCACCACCGGGAGTTGGGGATGAGCAGTTCTTC. It encodes CASSPPGVGDEQFF.

This chain uses TRBV5-4 with TRBJ1-1; 10 positions agree with TRBD1. This CDR3 contains 16 residues. Per the germline V gene, CDR1 is SGHNT and CDR2 is YYREEE (reference sequence). The V and J ends lost 5 bases and 3 bases, in that order; junction bases with no gene match: 10. The CDR3 protein is CASSFRQGARDTEAFF. DNA for the CDR3: TGTGCCAGCAGTTTTAGACAGGGGGCGCGAGACACTGAAGCTTTCTTT.

This chain uses TRBV12-5 with TRBJ2-1; maybe TRBD1 (6 bases). Trimming stripped 3 bases from V and 5 bases from J, with 11 bases between. Germline CDR1 reads LGHNT; CDR2 reads FRNRAP. The CDR3 is made up of 14 amino acids. CDR3 sequence reads: CASGFGTTDNEQFF. For the CDR3, the DNA is TGTGCTAGTGGTTTCGGGACAACTGACAATGAGCAGTTCTTC.

The chain is built from TRBV10-3 and TRBJ1-1; 7 bases line up with TRBD1. The CDR3 runs 15 residues. The V and J ends lost 0 bases and 6 bases, in that order; junction bases with no gene match: 7. Germline V gives CDR1 ENHRY, CDR2 SYGVKD. Here the CDR3 DNA reads TGTGCCATCAGTGAGTCGGCAGGGGGATACGCTGAAGCTTTCTTT. Its protein product is CAISESAGGYAEAFF.